This TCR beta chain came from a study of T-cell memory formation after mild COVID-19. Turning to the study itself: Largely donor-specific TCR clusters were found.

Overall study results and limits: Of the contracting clones, CD4+ ones lay mainly in CM and EM, and CD8+ ones in EMRA. Pre-infection memory already had some responding clones, implying cross-reactive memory joined.

Only a few counts were recorded for this clonotype. Its antigen remains unidentified. Constant-segment-primed 5'RACE gave TCR alpha and TCR beta cDNA libraries with sample barcodes and UMIs. TCRdb passed the 5' RACE reads through MiXCR, listing each CDR3 protein once. This sample has about 57,000 distinct CDR3 sequences, with 9.5% to 15% found just once. Germline lookup yields CDR1 SEHNR and CDR2 FQNEAQ (reference sequence). The V and J ends lost 5 bases and 1 base respectively, with 10 bases between them. This CDR3 contains 14 residues. The clonotype originates from a man aged 18 to 30 who had mild COVID-19 (a few samples of this study predate the infection). Cell type and time point are not known. Source material: PBMCs or a T cell subset sorted from them (not recorded which). This chain uses TRBV7-9 with TRBJ2-3; D may correspond to TRBD1 or TRBD2 (5 bases each). The CDR3 reads CASSPMGGTDTQYF. As DNA, the CDR3 is TGTGCCAGCAGCCCTATGGGGGGCACAGATACGCAGTATTTT.